Presented here are 2 T cell receptor beta chains from one specimen sequenced in a study of shared clonotypes between healthy human individuals. Assay used: immunoSEQ multiplex PCR; TCRdb lists only in-frame clones, some missing. The data contain about 560,000 clones, around 80% of them singletons. The sample comprised PBMCs. Receptor source: a woman aged 40-49 years in good health. Some clones in this sample may be carry-over from other donors' samples.

This chain joins TRBV6-6 and TRBJ2-3; 8 nucleotides line up with TRBD2. CDR3 length: 16 residues. With V trimmed by 6 bases and J by 1 base, 9 bases remained unmatched. Germline V lookup: CDR1 MNHNY, CDR2 SVGAGI (reference sequence). The CDR3 DNA reads as TGTGCCAGCAGCTCCCCCCTAGCGGGCGGCACAGATACGCAGTATTTT. Amino acids: CASSSPLAGGTDTQYF.

The genes are TRBV5-6 and TRBJ2-5; D might be TRBD2 (7 bases). Germline CDR1 SGHDT, CDR2 YYEEEE. This CDR3 has 14 residues. Trimming cost V 4 bases and J 1 base, with 11 bases left between them. CDR3 protein: CASSLGGRQETQYF. DNA of the CDR3: TGTGCCAGCAGCCTGGGGGGGCGCCAAGAGACCCAGTACTTC.